Below are 19 T cell receptor beta chains sequenced from a single sample in a study of CD8+ T cells in alopecia areata. cDNA prepared by RNA extraction and subsequent reverse transcription served as the template for sequencing. Sequencing was performed with immunoSEQ multiplex PCR; in TCRdb, only in-frame clones are kept and a portion is missing. The profile shows 270,000 or so clones, 58% of them singletons. The treatment was: oral pan-JAK inhibitor, 5-10 mg twice daily. The specimen comprised CD4+ T cells sorted from blood, sampled at week 24, from a patient treated with tofacitinib. The receptors here all came from a human donor with alopecia areata.

The chain carries TRBV4-1 and TRBJ2-6, with D perhaps matching TRBD1 (5 bases). Germline CDR1 and CDR2: MGHRA and YSYEKL. Trimming removed 1 base from V and 4 bases from J, with 11 bases in between. CDR3 length: 16 amino acids. The CDR3 region is CASSQGRVSGANVLTF. The CDR3 nucleotides are TGCGCCAGCAGCCAAGGCAGGGTCTCCGGGGCCAACGTCCTGACTTTC.

This clone was seen repeatedly, ten times or more. The chain recombines TRBV5-4 with TRBJ2-5, with a possible D match to TRBD1 (6 bases). Trimming left V 3 bases short and J 0 bases short, with 15 bases between. The germline gives CDR1 SGHNT, CDR2 YYREEE (reference sequence). This CDR3 is built from 16 residues. The CDR3, as DNA: TGTGCCAGCAGCTGGGCCGGACAGAAGAACCAAGAGACCCAGTACTTC. Its translation: CASSWAGQKNQETQYF. The complete variable domain, with remaining parts taken from reference TRBV5-4 and TRBJ2-5, reads ETGVTQSPTHLIKTRGQQVTLRCSSQSGHNTVSWYQQALGQGPQFIFQYYREEENGRGNFPPRFSGLQFPNYSSELNVNALELDDSALYLCASSWAGQKNQETQYFGPGTRLLVL.

Details on this clone: This CDR3 is also generated by other DNA sequences in the sample. The genes are TRBV30 and TRBJ2-5, with D uncertain. CDR1 is GTSNPN, CDR2 SVGIG, per germline (reference sequence). The CDR3 is 13 amino acids. The ends were cut back, 0 bases at V and 1 base at J, with 6 bases in the middle. The CDR3 nucleotides are TGTGCCTGGAGTGTAAGGGCCCAAGAGACCCAGTACTTC. The encoded protein is CAWSVRAQETQYF. Full variable domain (outside the CDR3, taken from reference TRBV30 and TRBJ2-5): SQTIHQWPATLVQPVGSPLSLECTVEGTSNPNLYWYRQAAGRGLQLLFYSVGIGQISSEVPQNLSASRPQDRQFILSSKKLLLSDSGFYLCAWSVRAQETQYFGPGTRLLVL.

The CDR3 DNA reads as TGTGCCAGCAGGGCCGGAGGCGGGTACACTGAAGCTTTCTTT. This gives the protein CASRAGGGYTEAFF. The chain is built from TRBV2 and TRBJ1-1, with no clear D. This CDR3 has 14 amino acids. Germline V CDR1 and CDR2: SNHLY, FYNNEI. The V end was cut by 6 bases, the J end by 3 bases, with 14 bases between.

The chain has TRBV9 and TRBJ1-4; D perhaps matches TRBD1 (5 bases). Germline lookup yields CDR1 SGDLS and CDR2 YYNGEE. Trimming took 4 bases from V and 1 from J, leaving 17 bases between them. CDR3 length: 17 residues. The CDR3 region is CASSPTGNRGTNEKLFF. The CDR3 nucleotides are TGTGCCAGCAGCCCTACAGGAAACCGGGGAACTAATGAAAAACTGTTTTTT.

This rearrangement joins TRBV30 to TRBJ2-3, with D possibly being TRBD2 (5 bases). Germline loops: CDR1 GTSNPN, CDR2 SVGIG (reference sequence). The CDR3 contains 15 residues. The ends were cut back, 0 bases at V and 1 base at J, with 11 bases in the middle. CDR3 amino acids: CAWSVRLGGTDTQYF. The CDR3 bases are TGTGCCTGGAGTGTACGTCTGGGAGGCACAGATACGCAGTATTTT.

This chain connects TRBV30 to TRBJ1-1, with D perhaps matching TRBD1 (5 bases). CDR1 GTSNPN and CDR2 SVGIG come from the germline V gene (reference sequence). V was shortened by 0 bases and J by 0 bases, with 14 bases between the two germline ends. The CDR3 extends over 16 amino acids. CDR3 loop: CAWSVKRGQVNTEAFF. The CDR3 DNA follows: TGTGCCTGGAGTGTCAAGAGGGGCCAAGTGAACACTGAAGCTTTCTTT.

The rearrangement joins TRBV2 to TRBJ1-1; 12 nucleotides line up with TRBD1. Trimming removed 6 bases from V and 3 bases from J; junction bases left unmatched: 8. The CDR3 spans 16 residues. Germline-derived CDR1 and CDR2 are SNHLY and FYNNEI. Here the CDR3 reads CASRGDRGRRDTEAFF. CDR3 DNA: TGTGCCAGCAGAGGGGACAGGGGGCGTCGGGACACTGAAGCTTTCTTT.

This clone has ten or more counts. The rearrangement links TRBV18 to TRBJ1-2, with a tentative D call TRBD1 (5 bases). From germline, CDR1 is KGHSH and CDR2 LQKENI. This CDR3 contains 15 residues. Deletions cut 0 bases from V and 6 bases from J, with 14 bases between. In DNA, the CDR3 is TGTGCCAGCTCACCACCCCTGAGCTGGGACCATGGCTACACCTTC. This encodes CASSPPLSWDHGYTF. The whole variable domain, filled in from reference TRBV18 and TRBJ1-2, reads NAGVMQNPRHLVRRRGQEARLRCSPMKGHSHVYWYRQLPEEGLKFMVYLQKENIIDESGMPKERFSAEFPKEGPSILRIQQVVRGDSAAYFCASSPPLSWDHGYTFGSGTRLTVV.

V gene TRBV29-1 combines with J gene TRBJ2-3; D not certain. CDR1 is SQVTM and CDR2 is ANQGSEA in the germline V gene. CDR3 size: 14 residues. V was shortened by 4 bases and J by 1 base, with 12 bases between the two germline ends. In nucleotides, the CDR3 is TGCAGCGTTGTCCCCCCTGGCCGCACAGATACGCAGTATTTT. Protein product: CSVVPPGRTDTQYF.

This chain's CDR3 is CASSWTGGTAYEQYF. The CDR3 DNA is TGTGCCAGCAGCTGGACGGGGGGTACCGCCTACGAGCAGTACTTC. The V gene is TRBV5-4, the J gene TRBJ2-7; 7 bases are a match to TRBD2. V shed 3 bases and J 2 bases; nucleotides not matched to a gene: 8. Germline V gene lookup returns CDR1 SGHNT and CDR2 YYREEE (reference sequence). The CDR3 totals 15 residues. Supplemented by reference TRBV5-4 and TRBJ2-7, the full variable domain reads ETGVTQSPTHLIKTRGQQVTLRCSSQSGHNTVSWYQQALGQGPQFIFQYYREEENGRGNFPPRFSGLQFPNYSSELNVNALELDDSALYLCASSWTGGTAYEQYFGPGTRLTVT.

The rearrangement links TRBV9 to TRBJ1-1, with 7 nucleotides matching TRBD1. This CDR3 region has 15 residues. The ends lost 4 bases at V and 1 base at J; junction bases unmatched: 7. The germline gives CDR1 SGDLS, CDR2 YYNGEE. The CDR3 is CASSPRDSANTEAFF. As DNA, the CDR3 is TGTGCCAGCAGCCCCCGGGACAGCGCGAACACTGAAGCTTTCTTT.

This chain connects TRBV6-5 to TRBJ1-6; D ambiguous. CDR1 is MNHEY and CDR2 is SVGAGI in the germline V gene. The CDR3 length is 15 residues. V was clipped by 2 bases and J by 6 bases, with 11 bases between them. The CDR3 DNA is TGTGCCAGCAGTTACCTGTCTGGTGGTAATTCACCCCTCCACTTT. Translating it yields CASSYLSGGNSPLHF.

The genes are TRBV20-1 and TRBJ1-2, with TRBD1 matching 7 bases. The germline gives CDR1 DFQATT, CDR2 SNEGSKA (reference sequence). The CDR3 sequence is 9 residues long. CDR3 bases: TGCAGCAGGGGGGATGGCTACACCTTC. Its translation is CSRGDGYTF.

This chain connects TRBV30 to TRBJ2-5, with D possibly being TRBD1 or TRBD2 (5 bases each). The CDR3 spans 15 residues. Deletions cut 2 bases from V and 3 bases from J, with 16 bases between. The germline V gene encodes CDR1 GTSNPN and CDR2 SVGIG (reference sequence). This CDR3 reads CAWSRTGPFEETQYF. The CDR3, as DNA: TGTGCCTGGAGTCGGACGGGACCGTTCGAAGAGACCCAGTACTTC.

V and J are TRBV6-5 and TRBJ2-2, with D possibly TRBD1 on 6 matching bases. The CDR3 covers 15 residues. CDR1 and CDR2 (germline): MNHEY, SVGAGI. V was clipped by 0 bases and J by 3 bases, with 8 bases between them. The CDR3 DNA reads TGTGCCAGCAGTTACTCGGACAGCTACACCGGGGAGCTGTTTTTT. This translates into CASSYSDSYTGELFF.

This rearrangement joins TRBV30 to TRBJ2-3; the D gene could be TRBD1 or TRBD2 (5 bases each). Trimming stripped 2 bases from V and 6 bases from J, with 18 bases between. CDR3 size: 15 residues. Looked up from germline, CDR1 is GTSNPN and CDR2 is SVGIG (reference sequence). CDR3 sequence reads: CAWSPYSKGTDTQYF. Here the CDR3 DNA reads TGTGCCTGGAGTCCCTACTCCAAGGGGACGGATACGCAGTATTTT.

The chain joins TRBV29-1 to TRBJ1-1, with D unclear. This CDR3 contains 13 residues. V was pared by 8 bases and J by 11 bases, with 24 bases between. Germline-derived CDR1 and CDR2 are SQVTM and ANQGSEA. The CDR3 DNA reads TGCAGCTTTCACAAATCCGCGGACCCGAGGGCTTTCTTT. It encodes CSFHKSADPRAFF. The full variable domain, with the rest looked up from reference TRBV29-1 and TRBJ1-1, is SAVISQKPSRDICQRGTSLTIQCQVDSQVTMMFWYRQQPGQSLTLIATANQGSEATYESGFVIDKFPISRPNLTFSTLTVSNMSPEDSSIYLCSFHKSADPRAFFGQGTRLTVV.

This sequence joins TRBV29-1 and TRBJ2-1, with no clear D. The V end was cut by 7 bases, the J end by 8 bases, with 9 bases between. The CDR3 loop spans 10 amino acids. In germline, CDR1 is SQVTM, CDR2 ANQGSEA. CDR3 region: CSGGPDEQFF. The CDR3 nucleotides read TGCAGCGGAGGACCGGATGAGCAGTTCTTC.